This T cell receptor (beta chain) emerged from a study of technical replicates of blood from four donors (TCRdb year 2017). With regard to this clone: Which antigen it targets is not known. The sample holds no much larger clone one base away, and base qualities are not on file.

Libraries came from the immunoSEQ multiplex PCR assay. TCRdb provides this immuneACCESS table in a form limited to in-frame rearrangements. Some clones are lacking; in checked studies, under half of them reflect an unresolved V gene, and why the rest are absent is not known. A total of tens of thousands of clones appear in this sample, approximately 92% of them only once. 0.42% of the sample rests with the top ten. Reading the germline V gene (reference sequence) gives CDR1 GTSNPN and CDR2 SVGIG. The CDR3 has 12 amino acids, counting the end cysteine and phenylalanine. The entry retains the CDR3 DNA only, 36 bases that are in frame from base 1. The germline ends are 5 bases apart after V is trimmed by 3 bases and J by 3 bases.

Sequences were obtained from T cells isolated from PBMCs. This sequence uses TRBV30 and TRBJ2-2; TRBD1 is possibly the D segment (5 matching bases). The clonotype was recovered from a human donor in good health. Here the CDR3 is given as CAWRGDTGELFF. The DNA sequence reads TGTGCCTGGAGAGGGGACACCGGGGAGCTGTTTTTT.